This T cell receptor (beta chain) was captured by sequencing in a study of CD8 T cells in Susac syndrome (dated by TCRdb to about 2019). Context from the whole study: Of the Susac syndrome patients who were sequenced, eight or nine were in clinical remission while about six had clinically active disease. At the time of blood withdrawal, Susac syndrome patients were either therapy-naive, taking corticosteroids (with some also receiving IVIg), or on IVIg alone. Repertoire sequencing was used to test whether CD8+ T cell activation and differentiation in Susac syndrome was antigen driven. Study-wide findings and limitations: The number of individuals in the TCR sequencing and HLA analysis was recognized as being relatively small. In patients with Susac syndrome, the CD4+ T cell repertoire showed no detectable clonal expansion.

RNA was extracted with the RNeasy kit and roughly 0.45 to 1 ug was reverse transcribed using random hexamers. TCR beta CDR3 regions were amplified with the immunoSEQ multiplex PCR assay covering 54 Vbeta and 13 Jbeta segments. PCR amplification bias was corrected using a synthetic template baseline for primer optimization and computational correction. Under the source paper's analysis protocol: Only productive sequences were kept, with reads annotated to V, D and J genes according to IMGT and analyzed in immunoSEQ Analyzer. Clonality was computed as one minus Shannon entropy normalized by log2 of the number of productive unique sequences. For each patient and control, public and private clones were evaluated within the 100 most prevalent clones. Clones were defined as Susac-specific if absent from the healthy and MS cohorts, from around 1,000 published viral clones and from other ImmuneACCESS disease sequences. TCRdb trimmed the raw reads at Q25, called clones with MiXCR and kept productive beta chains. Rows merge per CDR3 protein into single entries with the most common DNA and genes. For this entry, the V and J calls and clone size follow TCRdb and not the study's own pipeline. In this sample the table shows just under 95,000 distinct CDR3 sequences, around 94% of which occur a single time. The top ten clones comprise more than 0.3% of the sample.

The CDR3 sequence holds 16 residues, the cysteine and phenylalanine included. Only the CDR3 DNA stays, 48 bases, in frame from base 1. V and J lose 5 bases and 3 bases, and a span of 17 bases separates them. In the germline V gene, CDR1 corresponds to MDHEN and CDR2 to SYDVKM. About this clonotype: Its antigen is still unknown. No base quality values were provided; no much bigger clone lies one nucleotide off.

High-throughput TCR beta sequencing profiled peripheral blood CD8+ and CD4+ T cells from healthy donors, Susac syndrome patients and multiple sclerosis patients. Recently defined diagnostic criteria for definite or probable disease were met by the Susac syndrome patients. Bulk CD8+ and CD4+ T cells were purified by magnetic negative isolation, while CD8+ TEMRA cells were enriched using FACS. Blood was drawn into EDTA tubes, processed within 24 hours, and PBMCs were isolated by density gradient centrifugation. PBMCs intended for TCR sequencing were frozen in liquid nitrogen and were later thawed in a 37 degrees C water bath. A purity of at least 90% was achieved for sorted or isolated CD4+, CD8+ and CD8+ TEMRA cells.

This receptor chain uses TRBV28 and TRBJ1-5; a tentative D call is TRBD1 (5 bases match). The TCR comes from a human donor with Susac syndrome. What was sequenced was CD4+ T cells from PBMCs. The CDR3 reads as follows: CASSAPGTQNNQPQHF. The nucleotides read TGTGCCAGCAGTGCCCCCGGGACGCAAAACAATCAGCCCCAGCATTTT.